The clone carrying this T cell receptor beta chain has just a few counts. Clinical history as reported by participants underpinned cohort assignment. Two negative PCRs, clearance, or symptom resolution characterized the recovered Cohort 3 donors. The table came from immunoSEQ multiplex PCR; TCRdb's copy has only in-frame clones and leaves some out. The sample comprises just over 350,000 clones, approximately 84% of which are singletons, and approximately 3.1% rests with the top ten. Looked up from germline, CDR1 is SEHNR and CDR2 is FQNEAQ (reference sequence). The CDR3 sequence is 16 residues long. Deletions cut 5 bases from V and 0 bases from J, with 14 bases between. The sample is drawn from a study of blood T cell repertoires in COVID-19. Overall study context: There were acute and convalescent COVID-19 samples, and they came from the United States, Italy and Spain. Sources were T cells, B-cell-depleted T cells, or PBMCs; the material itself was cDNA or gDNA.

The sequence was collected from a young woman who had recovered from COVID-19. V and J are TRBV7-9 and TRBJ1-5; D gene unclear. Sequenced material: PBMCs or T cells enriched from blood (not recorded which). CDR3 loop: CASSPGGITSNQPQHF. CDR3 DNA: TGTGCCAGCAGCCCCGGAGGGATTACTAGCAATCAGCCCCAGCATTTT.